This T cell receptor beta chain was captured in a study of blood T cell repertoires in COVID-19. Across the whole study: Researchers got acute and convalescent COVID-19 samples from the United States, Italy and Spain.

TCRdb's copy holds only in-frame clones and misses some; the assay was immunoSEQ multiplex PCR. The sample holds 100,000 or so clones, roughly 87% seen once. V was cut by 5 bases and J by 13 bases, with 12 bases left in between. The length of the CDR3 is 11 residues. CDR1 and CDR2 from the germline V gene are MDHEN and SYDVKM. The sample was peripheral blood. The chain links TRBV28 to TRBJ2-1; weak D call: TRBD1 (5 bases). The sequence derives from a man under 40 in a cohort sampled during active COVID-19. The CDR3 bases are TGTGCCAGCAGTGCGGACACTTTTCAGTTCTTC. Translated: CASSADTFQFF.